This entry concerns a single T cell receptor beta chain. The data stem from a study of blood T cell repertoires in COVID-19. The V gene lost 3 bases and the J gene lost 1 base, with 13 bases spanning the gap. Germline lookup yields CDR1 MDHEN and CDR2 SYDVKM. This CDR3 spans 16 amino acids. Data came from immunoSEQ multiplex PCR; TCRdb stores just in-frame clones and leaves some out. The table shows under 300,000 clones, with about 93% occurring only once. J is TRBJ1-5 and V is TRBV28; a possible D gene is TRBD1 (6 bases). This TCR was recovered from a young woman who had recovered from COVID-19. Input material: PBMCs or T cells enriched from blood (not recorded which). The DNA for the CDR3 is TGTGCCAGCAGTTTGACCAGGGGACCAAGCAATCAGCCCCAGCATTTT. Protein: CASSLTRGPSNQPQHF.